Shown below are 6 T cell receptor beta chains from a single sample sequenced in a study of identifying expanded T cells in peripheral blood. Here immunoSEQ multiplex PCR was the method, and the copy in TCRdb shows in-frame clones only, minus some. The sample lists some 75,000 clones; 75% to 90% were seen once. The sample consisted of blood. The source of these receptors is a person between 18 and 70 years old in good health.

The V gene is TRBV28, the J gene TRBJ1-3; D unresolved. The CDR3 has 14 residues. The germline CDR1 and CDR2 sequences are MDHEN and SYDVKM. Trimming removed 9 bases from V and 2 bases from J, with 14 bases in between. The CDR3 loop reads CASLSPGTGNTIYF. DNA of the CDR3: TGTGCCAGTTTATCCCCGGGGACTGGAAACACCATATATTTT.

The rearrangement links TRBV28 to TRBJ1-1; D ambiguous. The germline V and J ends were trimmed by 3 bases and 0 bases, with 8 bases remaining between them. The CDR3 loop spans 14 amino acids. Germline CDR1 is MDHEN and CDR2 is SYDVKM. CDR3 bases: TGTGCCAGCAGTTTTCGCACCCTGAACACTGAAGCTTTCTTT. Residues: CASSFRTLNTEAFF.

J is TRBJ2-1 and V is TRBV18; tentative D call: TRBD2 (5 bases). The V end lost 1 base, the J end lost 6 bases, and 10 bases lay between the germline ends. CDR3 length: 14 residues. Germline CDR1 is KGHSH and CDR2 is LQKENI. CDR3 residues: CASSPLADFNEQFF. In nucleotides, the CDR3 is TGTGCCAGCTCACCACTCGCGGACTTCAATGAGCAGTTCTTC.

CDR3 coding DNA: TGTGCCAGCAGCTTAGACTGGTCCCGGGAGCAGTACTTC. It translates to CASSLDWSREQYF. The chain employs TRBV7-8 and TRBJ2-7; no firm D call. The CDR3 has 13 residues. Trimming removed 1 base from V and 7 bases from J, with 11 bases in between. The germline V gene encodes CDR1 SGHVS and CDR2 FQNEAQ.

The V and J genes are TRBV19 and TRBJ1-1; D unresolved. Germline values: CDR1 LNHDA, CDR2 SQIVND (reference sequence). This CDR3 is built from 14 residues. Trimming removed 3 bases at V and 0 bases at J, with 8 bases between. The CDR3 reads CASSMPGMNTEAFF. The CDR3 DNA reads TGTGCCAGTAGTATGCCAGGAATGAACACTGAAGCTTTCTTT.

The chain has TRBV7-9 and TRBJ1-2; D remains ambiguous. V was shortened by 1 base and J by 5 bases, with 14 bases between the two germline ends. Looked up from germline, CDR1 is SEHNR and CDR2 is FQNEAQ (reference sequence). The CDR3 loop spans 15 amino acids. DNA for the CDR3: TGTGCCAGCAGCTTAGGTAACACTGGAGGTTATGGCTACACCTTC. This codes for CASSLGNTGGYGYTF.